The T cell receptor (beta chain) described here comes from a study of blood T cell repertoires in COVID-19. This CDR3 spans 15 amino acids. The V gene end was trimmed by 5 bases and the J gene end by 4 bases; junction bases not matched to a gene: 10. The germline V gene encodes CDR1 MNHEY and CDR2 SVGAGI. Authors' analysis steps: Amplification of reference gene primers was used by the study to estimate nucleated cell counts. Only in-frame clones appear in the TCRdb table, and some are missing; sequencing was by immunoSEQ multiplex PCR. Clone size and V and J calls were adopted from that table, with D and trimming inferred from the DNA. Of about 310,000 clones listed, 75% to 90% were seen once; the top ten hold over 2%.

The chain joins TRBV6-5 to TRBJ2-5; TRBD1 matches 7 bases. The clonotype was recovered from a man aged 25-40 years who had recovered from COVID-19. The sequencing sample was made of PBMCs or T cells enriched from blood (not recorded which). Here the CDR3 DNA reads TGTGCCAGCAGTCCCCGTAGCAGGGGGATAGAGACCCAGTACTTC. Amino acids: CASSPRSRGIETQYF.